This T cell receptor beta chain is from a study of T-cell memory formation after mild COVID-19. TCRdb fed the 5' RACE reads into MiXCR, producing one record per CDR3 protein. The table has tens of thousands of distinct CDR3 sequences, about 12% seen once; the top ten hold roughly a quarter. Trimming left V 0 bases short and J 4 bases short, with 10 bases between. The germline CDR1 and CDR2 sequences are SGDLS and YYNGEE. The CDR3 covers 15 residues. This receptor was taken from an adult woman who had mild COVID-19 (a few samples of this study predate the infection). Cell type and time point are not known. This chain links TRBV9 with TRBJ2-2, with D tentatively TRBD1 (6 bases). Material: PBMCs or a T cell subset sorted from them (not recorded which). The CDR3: CASSVEAGATGELFF. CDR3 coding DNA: TGTGCCAGCAGCGTAGAGGCAGGGGCCACCGGGGAGCTGTTTTTT.